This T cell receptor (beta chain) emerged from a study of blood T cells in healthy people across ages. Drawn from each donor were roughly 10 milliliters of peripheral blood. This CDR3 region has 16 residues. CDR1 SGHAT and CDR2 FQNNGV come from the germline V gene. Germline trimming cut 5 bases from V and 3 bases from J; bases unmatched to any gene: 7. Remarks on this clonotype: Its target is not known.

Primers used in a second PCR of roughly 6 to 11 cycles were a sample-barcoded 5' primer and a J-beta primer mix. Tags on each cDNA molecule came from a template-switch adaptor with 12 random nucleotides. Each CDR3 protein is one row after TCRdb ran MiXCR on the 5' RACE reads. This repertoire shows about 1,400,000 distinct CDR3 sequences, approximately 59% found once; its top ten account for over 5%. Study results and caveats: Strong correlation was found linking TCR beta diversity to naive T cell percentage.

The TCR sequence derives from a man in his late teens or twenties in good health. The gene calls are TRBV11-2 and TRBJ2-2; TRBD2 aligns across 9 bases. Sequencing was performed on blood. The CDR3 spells CASSLGLAEYTGELFF. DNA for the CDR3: TGTGCCAGCAGCCTGGGACTAGCAGAGTACACCGGGGAGCTGTTTTTT.